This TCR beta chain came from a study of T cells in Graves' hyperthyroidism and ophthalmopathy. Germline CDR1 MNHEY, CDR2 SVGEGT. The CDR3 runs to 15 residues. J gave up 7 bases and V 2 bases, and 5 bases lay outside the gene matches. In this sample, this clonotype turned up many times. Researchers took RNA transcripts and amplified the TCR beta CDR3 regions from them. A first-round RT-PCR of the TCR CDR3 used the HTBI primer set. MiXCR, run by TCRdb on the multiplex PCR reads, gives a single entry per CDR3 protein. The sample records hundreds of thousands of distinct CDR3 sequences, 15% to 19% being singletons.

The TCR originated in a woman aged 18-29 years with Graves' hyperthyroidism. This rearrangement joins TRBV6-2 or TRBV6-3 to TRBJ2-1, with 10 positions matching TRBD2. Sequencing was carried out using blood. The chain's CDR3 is CASSYQREGGNEQFF. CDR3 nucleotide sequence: TGTGCCAGCAGTTACCAGCGGGAGGGGGGGAATGAGCAGTTCTTC.